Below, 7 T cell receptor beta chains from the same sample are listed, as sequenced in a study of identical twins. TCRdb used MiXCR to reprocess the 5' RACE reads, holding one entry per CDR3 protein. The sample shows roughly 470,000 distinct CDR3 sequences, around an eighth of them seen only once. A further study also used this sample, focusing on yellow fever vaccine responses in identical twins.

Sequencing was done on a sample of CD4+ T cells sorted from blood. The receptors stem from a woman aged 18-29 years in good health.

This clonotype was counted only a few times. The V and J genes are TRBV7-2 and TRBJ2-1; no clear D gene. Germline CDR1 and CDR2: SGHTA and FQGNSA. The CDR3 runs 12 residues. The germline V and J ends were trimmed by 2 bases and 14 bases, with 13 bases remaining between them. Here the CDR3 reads CASSLLAEKEFF. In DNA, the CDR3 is TGTGCCAGCAGCTTATTAGCCGAGAAGGAGTTCTTC.

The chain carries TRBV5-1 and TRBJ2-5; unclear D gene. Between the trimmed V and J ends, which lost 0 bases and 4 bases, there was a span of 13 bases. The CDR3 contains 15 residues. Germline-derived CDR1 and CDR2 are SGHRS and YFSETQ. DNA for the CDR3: TGCGCCAGCAGCTTGGCCACCACAACCCCAGAGACCCAGTACTTC. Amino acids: CASSLATTTPETQYF.

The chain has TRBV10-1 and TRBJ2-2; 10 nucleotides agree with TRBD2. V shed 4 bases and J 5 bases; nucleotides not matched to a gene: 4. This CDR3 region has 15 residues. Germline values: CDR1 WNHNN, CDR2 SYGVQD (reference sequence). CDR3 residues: CASSGTSGKTGELFF. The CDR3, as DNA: TGCGCCAGCAGTGGGACTAGCGGAAAGACCGGGGAGCTGTTTTTT.

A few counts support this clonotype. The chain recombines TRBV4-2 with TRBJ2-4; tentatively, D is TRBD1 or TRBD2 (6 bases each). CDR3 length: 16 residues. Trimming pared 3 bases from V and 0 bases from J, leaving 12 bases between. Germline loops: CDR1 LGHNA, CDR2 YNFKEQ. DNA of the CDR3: TGTGCCAGCAGCCAGGAGGGGGGATTAGCCAAAAACATTCAGTACTTC. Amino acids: CASSQEGGLAKNIQYF.

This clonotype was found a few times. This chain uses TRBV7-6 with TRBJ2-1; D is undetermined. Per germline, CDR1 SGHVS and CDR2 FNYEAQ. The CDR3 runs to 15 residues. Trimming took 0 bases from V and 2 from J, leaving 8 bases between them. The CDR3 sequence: CASSLADSPYNEQFF. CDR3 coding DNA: TGTGCCAGCAGCTTAGCCGACTCCCCCTACAATGAGCAGTTCTTC.

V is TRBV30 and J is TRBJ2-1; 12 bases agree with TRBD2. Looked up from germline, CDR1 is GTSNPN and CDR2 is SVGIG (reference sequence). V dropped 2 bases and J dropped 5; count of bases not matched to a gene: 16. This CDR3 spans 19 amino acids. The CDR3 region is CAWSPNWGLAGPRDNEQFF. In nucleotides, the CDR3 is TGTGCCTGGAGTCCTAACTGGGGACTAGCGGGTCCTAGGGACAATGAGCAGTTCTTC.

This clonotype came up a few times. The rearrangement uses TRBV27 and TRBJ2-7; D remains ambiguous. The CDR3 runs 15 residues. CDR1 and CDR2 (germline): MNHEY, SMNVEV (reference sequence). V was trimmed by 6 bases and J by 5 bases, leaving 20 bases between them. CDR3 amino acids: CASSFRAPRGDEQYF. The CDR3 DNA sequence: TGTGCCAGCAGCTTCCGGGCCCCGAGAGGCGACGAGCAGTACTTC.